What follows are 27 T cell receptor beta chains derived from one specimen sequenced in a study of beta chain features in type 1 diabetes. Reverse transcription of all isolated RNA meant that expressed TCRB transcripts were sequenced. Libraries were prepared by immunoSEQ multiplex PCR; TCRdb keeps only in-frame clonotypes and omits some of them. The data hold fewer than 250,000 clones, with less than 15% observed a single time. The sequenced sample was naive CD4+ T cells from blood. The receptors were gathered from a middle-aged woman in good health.

On this clone itself: The junction departs from germline at one end; a sequencing error may be responsible. The rearrangement joins TRBV7-7 to TRBJ1-6; 10 positions agree with TRBD1. The CDR3 covers 19 residues. Germline assignment: CDR1 SSHAT and CDR2 FNYEAQ (reference sequence). CDR3 sequence: CASSLAYLGQGAYNSPLHF. The CDR3 region has the DNA TGTGCTAGCAGCTTAGCTTACCTAGGACAGGGGGCCTATAATTCACCCCTCCACTTT.

This clone has only a few counts. V is TRBV25-1 and J is TRBJ2-7, with TRBD2 identical over 11 bases. Germline values: CDR1 MGHDK, CDR2 SYGVNS. V lost 5 bases to trimming and J lost 6 bases; unmatched junction nucleotides: 12. The CDR3 is made up of 16 amino acids. CDR3 loop: CASSPAGTSGKLEQYF. The CDR3 nucleotides are TGTGCCAGCAGTCCTGCCGGGACTAGCGGAAAACTCGAGCAGTACTTC.

Only a few counts were recorded for this clone. The chain is built from TRBV7-9 and TRBJ2-5, with 11 bases identical to TRBD2. The CDR3 is 17 residues long. Trimming at V came to 6 bases and at J to 0 bases, leaving 9 bases not matched to a gene. The germline V gene encodes CDR1 SEHNR and CDR2 FQNEAQ (reference sequence). The CDR3 bases are TGTGCCAGCAGACCGACTAGCGGGGCTACCTACCAAGAGACCCAGTACTTC. This codes for CASRPTSGATYQETQYF.

This chain links TRBV5-1 with TRBJ1-2; 7 positions agree with TRBD1. CDR1 and CDR2 (germline): SGHRS, YFSETQ. The J segment lost 8 bases and the V segment lost 3 bases, leaving 13 bases of the junction unmatched. The CDR3 is 15 amino acids. CDR3 in DNA: TGCGCCAGCAGCTCGGGACAGTGGCCGTCCGAAGGCTACACCTTC. Translation: CASSSGQWPSEGYTF.

The V call is TRBV25-1, the J call TRBJ1-2; TRBD1 is a possible D gene (5 bases). The V end was cut by 5 bases, the J end by 4 bases, with 8 bases between. Germline V gene data show CDR1 as MGHDK and CDR2 as SYGVNS. The CDR3 covers 12 residues. The DNA of the CDR3 is TGTGCCAGCAGTACAGGTTTCTATGGCTACACCTTC. Translation gives CASSTGFYGYTF.

The J gene is TRBJ2-2, the V gene TRBV6-6; D is undetermined. Looked up from germline, CDR1 is MNHNY and CDR2 is SVGAGI (reference sequence). The V and J ends lost 5 bases and 4 bases respectively, with 5 bases between them. The CDR3 is made up of 12 amino acids. This CDR3 reads CASSRSTGELFF. In DNA, the CDR3 is TGTGCCAGCAGTCGTTCCACCGGGGAGCTGTTTTTT.

At least ten counts were recorded for this clone. J is TRBJ2-2 and V is TRBV23-1; D is ambiguous. TRBV23-1 is designated an ORF whose function remains uncertain. The CDR3 consists of 18 residues. The V end was cut by 3 bases, the J end by 0 bases, with 17 bases between. The CDR3 here is CASSQRETTFANTGELFF. CDR3 nucleotide sequence: TGCGCCAGCAGTCAGCGAGAGACAACTTTTGCGAACACCGGGGAGCTGTTTTTT.

This clone was counted a few times. The V gene is TRBV10-3, the J gene TRBJ2-5, with 8 bases aligning to TRBD2. V gave up 6 bases and J gave up 0 bases; unmatched junction bases: 6. Germline CDR1 ENHRY, CDR2 SYGVKD. The CDR3 contains 15 residues. This CDR3 reads CAISGGAEYQETQYF. DNA of the CDR3: TGTGCCATCAGCGGGGGGGCGGAGTACCAAGAGACCCAGTACTTC.

This clone has a handful of counts. The genes are TRBV7-2 and TRBJ2-3; D may be TRBD2 (7 bases). Germline loops: CDR1 SGHTA, CDR2 FQGNSA. The CDR3 is 16 residues long. Trimming removed 0 bases at V and 4 bases at J, with 14 bases between. In DNA form, the CDR3 reads TGTGCCAGCAGCTTAGCGGGGGGGCCCCCGGCAGATACGCAGTATTTT. Its translation is CASSLAGGPPADTQYF.

This clone was counted at least ten times. The chain is built from TRBV18 and TRBJ2-3; 10 bases agree with TRBD1. Trimming took 3 bases from V and 4 from J; bases not matched to a gene: 1. Germline values: CDR1 KGHSH, CDR2 LQKENI. This CDR3 has 14 amino acids. CDR3 in amino acids: CASSPGQGADTQYF. The CDR3 DNA reads as TGTGCCAGCTCACCCGGACAGGGGGCAGATACGCAGTATTTT.

The chain recombines TRBV7-9 with TRBJ1-4; TRBD1 matches at 11 bases. Trimming at V came to 8 bases and at J to 6 bases, leaving 8 bases not matched to a gene. The CDR3 is made up of 15 amino acids. Germline-derived CDR1 and CDR2 are SEHNR and FQNEAQ (reference sequence). CDR3 bases: TGTGCCAGCCAAACAGGACAGGGGGCGGATGAAAAACTGTTTTTT. It codes for CASQTGQGADEKLFF.

This clone was recorded at least ten times. This chain uses TRBV4-2 with TRBJ1-4; D unclear. The V end was cut by 1 base, the J end by 10 bases, with 10 bases between. CDR1 and CDR2 (germline): LGHNA, YNFKEQ. The CDR3 totals 13 residues. The CDR3 DNA sequence: TGTGCCAGCAGCCAAGCCCGCAACGGAAAACTGTTTTTT. Translated: CASSQARNGKLFF.

V is TRBV9 and J is TRBJ1-1; D remains unclear. V was clipped by 0 bases and J by 7 bases, with 7 bases between them. The CDR3 loop spans 12 amino acids. In germline, CDR1 is SGDLS, CDR2 YYNGEE. The DNA of the CDR3 is TGTGCCAGCAGCGTAGTTTCCGGTGAAGCTTTCTTT. This encodes CASSVVSGEAFF.

V gene TRBV5-4 combines with J gene TRBJ1-4, with 8 bases lining up with TRBD1. The CDR3 is made up of 15 amino acids. Germline V gene sequence: CDR1 SGHNT, CDR2 YYREEE (reference sequence). The V segment lost 4 bases and the J segment 8 bases; nucleotides outside the gene matches: 10. The CDR3 nucleotides are TGTGCCAGCAGCGTTCTAGGACAGGGCCGCGAAAAACTGTTTTTT. Its translation: CASSVLGQGREKLFF.

The sample holds a few counts of this clone. This chain joins TRBV2 and TRBJ1-3, with a weak D call TRBD1 (5 bases). CDR1 SNHLY and CDR2 FYNNEI come from the germline V gene. V was clipped by 7 bases and J by 2 bases, with 12 bases between them. The CDR3 contains 14 residues. The CDR3 coding sequence is TGTGCCAGCACGGGGGTCAATGCTGGAAACACCATATATTTT. This codes for CASTGVNAGNTIYF.

This rearrangement joins TRBV7-6 to TRBJ2-6, with D unresolved. This CDR3 is built from 16 residues. Trimming cost V 2 bases and J 0 bases, with 8 bases left between them. Per the germline V gene, CDR1 is SGHVS and CDR2 is FNYEAQ. For the CDR3, the DNA is TGTGCCAGCAGCTTAACCGGCGGCTCTGGGGCCAACGTCCTGACTTTC. The encoded protein is CASSLTGGSGANVLTF.

A few counts support this clone. The gene calls are TRBV15 and TRBJ1-1; D unresolved. Germline CDR1 and CDR2: LNHNV and YYDKDF (reference sequence). This CDR3 region has 14 residues. V was clipped by 0 bases and J by 3 bases, with 8 bases between them. Here the CDR3 DNA reads TGTGCCACCAGCAGAGATCGGGGAGACACTGAAGCTTTCTTT. The encoded protein is CATSRDRGDTEAFF.

This clone has a handful of counts. The chain employs TRBV13 and TRBJ2-3; D possibly corresponds to TRBD2 (5 bases). CDR1 PRHDT and CDR2 FYEKMQ come from the germline V gene (reference sequence). This CDR3 has 18 residues. With 5 bases removed from V and 2 bases from J, the gap between germline ends came to 23 bases. The DNA for the CDR3 is TGTGCCAGCAGCCGAATGCCGGTCGTGGACTCCATCACAGATACGCAGTATTTT. This codes for CASSRMPVVDSITDTQYF.

Worth noting for this clone: A junction boundary mismatches the germline segment, possibly from a read error. J is TRBJ1-1 and V is TRBV19; D call uncertain. Germline CDR1 and CDR2: LNHDA and SQIVND (reference sequence). The CDR3 is 13 amino acids. CDR3 loop: CASSIRQNPEAFF. The CDR3 region has the DNA TGTGCCAGTAGTATCCGCCAGAACCCTGAAGCTTTCTTT.

This clone has only a few counts. The chain is built from TRBV7-2 and TRBJ1-4; possibly TRBD1 for D (6 bases). With 2 bases removed from V and 3 bases from J, the gap between germline ends came to 13 bases. The CDR3 is 16 amino acids. The germline V gene has CDR1 SGHTA and CDR2 FQGNSA. The DNA for the CDR3 is TGTGCCAGCAGCTTAAGGGTCACAGGGCCTAATGAAAAACTGTTTTTT. Translation: CASSLRVTGPNEKLFF.

This clone was picked up a small number of times. The missing conserved phenylalanine or tryptophan at the end of this CDR3 makes a read error likely. It is unclear where the CDR3 begins or ends on the DNA, so no DNA is shown, and the CDR3 is as TCRdb lists it. V is TRBV4-1 and J is TRBJ1-1; the D call in the table, TRBD1, was not verified against the DNA. With termini counted, the CDR3 has 11 amino acids. Germline V gives CDR1 MGHRA, CDR2 YSYEKL. The CDR3 spells CASSQEGPLFI.

The sample holds a few counts of this clone. The V call is TRBV5-1, the J call TRBJ1-1; D might be TRBD1 (5 bases). The V gene's germline CDR1 is SGHRS and CDR2 YFSETQ. This CDR3 has 15 amino acids. V lost 0 bases to trimming and J lost 0 bases, with 9 bases between them. The CDR3 DNA follows: TGCGCCAGCAGCTTGGGGACAATTGTGAACACTGAAGCTTTCTTT. Translated, it gives CASSLGTIVNTEAFF.

The CDR3 DNA follows: TGTGCCAGCAGCATCCGACAGGGGAACTATGGCTACACCTTC. Its protein product is CASSIRQGNYGYTF. V usage is TRBV7-9 and J usage is TRBJ1-2, with TRBD1 identical over 8 bases. The CDR3 is 14 amino acids. From germline, CDR1 is SEHNR and CDR2 FQNEAQ (reference sequence). The V and J ends lost 5 bases and 2 bases, in that order; junction bases with no gene match: 4. Using reference TRBV7-9 and TRBJ1-2 for the parts outside the CDR3, the full variable domain is DTGVSQNPRHKITKRGQNVTFRCDPISEHNRLYWYRQTLGQGPEFLTYFQNEAQLEKSRLLSDRFSAERPKGSFSTLEIQRTEQGDSAMYLCASSIRQGNYGYTFGSGTRLTVV.

V gene TRBV2 combines with J gene TRBJ2-2, with 9 positions matching TRBD1. The CDR3 is made up of 16 amino acids. Unmatched junction bases numbered 8, after V lost 5 bases and J lost 4 bases. Germline loops: CDR1 SNHLY, CDR2 FYNNEI. CDR3 protein: CASSPTGGFSTGELFF. The CDR3 DNA reads TGTGCCAGCAGTCCGACAGGGGGTTTTAGCACCGGGGAGCTGTTTTTT.

This clone was detected a few times. This chain uses TRBV19 with TRBJ1-2; 9 bases line up with TRBD1. Germline V gene data show CDR1 as LNHDA and CDR2 as SQIVND (reference sequence). V shed 8 bases and J 3 bases; nucleotides not matched to a gene: 10. The CDR3 has 15 amino acids. The CDR3 nucleotides are TGTGCCAGTCGCACCCGGGACAGGGAGGACTATGGCTACACCTTC. This codes for CASRTRDREDYGYTF.

This clone was picked up a small number of times. The chain carries TRBV4-2 and TRBJ2-5; D is perhaps TRBD1 (7 bases). The V end lost 1 base, the J end lost 9 bases, and 15 bases lay between the germline ends. This CDR3 is built from 14 residues. Germline assignment: CDR1 LGHNA and CDR2 YNFKEQ. The CDR3 nucleotides are TGTGCCAGCAGCCAAGCGGGGGACAGCGAGGCCCAGTACTTC. Its translation: CASSQAGDSEAQYF.

This clone was observed a few times. The genes are TRBV6-5 and TRBJ2-2; D is possibly TRBD2 (6 bases). The germline V gene encodes CDR1 MNHEY and CDR2 SVGAGI. With 2 bases removed from V and 7 bases from J, the gap between germline ends came to 14 bases. The CDR3 loop spans 15 amino acids. CDR3 nucleotides: TGTGCCAGCAGTTACGAAACGGGGCGGGGCGGGGAGCTGTTTTTT. Translating gives CASSYETGRGGELFF.